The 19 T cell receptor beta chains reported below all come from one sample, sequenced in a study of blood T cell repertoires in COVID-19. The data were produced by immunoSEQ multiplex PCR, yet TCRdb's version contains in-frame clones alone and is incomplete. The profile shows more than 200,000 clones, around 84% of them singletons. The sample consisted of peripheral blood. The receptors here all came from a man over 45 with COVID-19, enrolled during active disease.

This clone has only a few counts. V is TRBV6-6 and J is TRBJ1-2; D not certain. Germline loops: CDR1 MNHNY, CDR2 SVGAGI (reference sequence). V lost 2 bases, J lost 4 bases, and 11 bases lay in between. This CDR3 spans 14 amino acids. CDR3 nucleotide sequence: TGTGCCAGCAGTTACGTTCAGGAAACCTATGGCTACACCTTC. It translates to CASSYVQETYGYTF.

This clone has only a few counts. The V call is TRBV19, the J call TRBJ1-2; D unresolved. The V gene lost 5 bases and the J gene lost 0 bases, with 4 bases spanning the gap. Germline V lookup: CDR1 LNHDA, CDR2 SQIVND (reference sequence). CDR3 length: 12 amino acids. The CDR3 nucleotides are TGTGCCAGTAGTCGTGCTAACTATGGCTACACCTTC. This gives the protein CASSRANYGYTF.

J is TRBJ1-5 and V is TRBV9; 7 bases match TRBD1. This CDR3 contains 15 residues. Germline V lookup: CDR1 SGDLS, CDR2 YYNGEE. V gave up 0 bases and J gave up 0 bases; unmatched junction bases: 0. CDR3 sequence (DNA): TGTGCCAGCAGCGTAGGACAGGGTAGCAATCAGCCCCAGCATTTT. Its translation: CASSVGQGSNQPQHF.

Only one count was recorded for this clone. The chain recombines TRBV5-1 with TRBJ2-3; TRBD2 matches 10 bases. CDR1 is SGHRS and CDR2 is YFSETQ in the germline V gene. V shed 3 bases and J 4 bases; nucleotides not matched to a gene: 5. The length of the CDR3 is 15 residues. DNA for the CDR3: TGCGCCAGCAGCTCGCTTAGCGGGGGGTCAGATACGCAGTATTTT. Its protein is CASSSLSGGSDTQYF.

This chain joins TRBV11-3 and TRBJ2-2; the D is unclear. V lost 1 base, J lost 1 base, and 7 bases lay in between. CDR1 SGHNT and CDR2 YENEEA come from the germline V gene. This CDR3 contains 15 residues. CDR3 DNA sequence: TGTGCCAGCAGCTTAGGGGCGATGAACACCGGGGAGCTGTTTTTT. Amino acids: CASSLGAMNTGELFF.

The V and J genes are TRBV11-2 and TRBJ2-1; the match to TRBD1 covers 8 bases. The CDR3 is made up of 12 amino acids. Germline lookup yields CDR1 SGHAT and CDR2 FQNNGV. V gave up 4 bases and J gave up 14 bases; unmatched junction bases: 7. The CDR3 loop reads CASSSLEGQEFF. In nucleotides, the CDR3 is TGTGCCAGCAGCTCATTGGAGGGACAGGAGTTCTTC.

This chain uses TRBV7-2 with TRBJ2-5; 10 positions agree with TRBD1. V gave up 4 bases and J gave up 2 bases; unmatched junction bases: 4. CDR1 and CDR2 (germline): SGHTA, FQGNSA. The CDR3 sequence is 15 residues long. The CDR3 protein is CASSSWDRGQETQYF. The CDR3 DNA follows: TGTGCCAGCAGCTCCTGGGACAGGGGACAAGAGACCCAGTACTTC.

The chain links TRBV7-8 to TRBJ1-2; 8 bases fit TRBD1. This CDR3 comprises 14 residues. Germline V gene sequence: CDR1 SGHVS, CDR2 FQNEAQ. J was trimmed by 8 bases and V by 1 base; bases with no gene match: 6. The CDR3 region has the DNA TGTGCCAGCAGCTTAGGGACAGGGATTGGGGGCTACACCTTC. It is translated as CASSLGTGIGGYTF.

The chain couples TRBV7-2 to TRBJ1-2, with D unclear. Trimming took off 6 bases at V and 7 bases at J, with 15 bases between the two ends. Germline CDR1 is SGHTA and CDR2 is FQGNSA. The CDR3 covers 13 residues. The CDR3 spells CASSQTSEGGYTF. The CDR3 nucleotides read TGTGCCAGCAGTCAAACGTCGGAGGGTGGCTACACCTTC.

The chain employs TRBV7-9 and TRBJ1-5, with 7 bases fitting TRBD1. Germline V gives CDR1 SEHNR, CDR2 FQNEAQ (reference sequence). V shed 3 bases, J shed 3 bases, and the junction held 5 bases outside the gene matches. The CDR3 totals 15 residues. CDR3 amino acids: CASSFGTAYNQPQHF. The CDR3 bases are TGTGCCAGCAGCTTCGGGACAGCGTACAATCAGCCCCAGCATTTT.

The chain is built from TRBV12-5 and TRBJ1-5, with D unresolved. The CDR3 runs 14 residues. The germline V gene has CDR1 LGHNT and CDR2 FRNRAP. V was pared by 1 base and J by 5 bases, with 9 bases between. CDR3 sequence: CASGLGQVDQPQHF. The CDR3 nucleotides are TGTGCTAGTGGTTTGGGGCAGGTGGATCAGCCCCAGCATTTT.

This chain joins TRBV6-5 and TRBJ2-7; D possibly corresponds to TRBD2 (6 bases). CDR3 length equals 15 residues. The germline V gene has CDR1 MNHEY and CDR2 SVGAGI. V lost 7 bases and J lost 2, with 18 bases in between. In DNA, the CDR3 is TGTGCCAGCAAGGGTCTAGTCGGGGGTCCCTACGAGCAGTACTTC. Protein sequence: CASKGLVGGPYEQYF.

The CDR3 loop reads CASSRDREDTEAFF. CDR3 sequence (DNA): TGTGCCAGCAGCCGTGACAGGGAGGACACTGAAGCTTTCTTT. The rearrangement links TRBV7-3 to TRBJ1-1; 7 nucleotides match TRBD1. The CDR3 contains 14 residues. The V segment lost 5 bases and the J segment 3 bases; nucleotides outside the gene matches: 6. CDR1 SGHTA and CDR2 FQGTGA come from the germline V gene.

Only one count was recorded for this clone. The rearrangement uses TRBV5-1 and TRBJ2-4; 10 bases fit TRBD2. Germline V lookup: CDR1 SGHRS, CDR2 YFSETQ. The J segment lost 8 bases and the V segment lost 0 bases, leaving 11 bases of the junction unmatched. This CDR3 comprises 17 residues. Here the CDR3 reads CASSLAVVAGGVDIQYF. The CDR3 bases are TGCGCCAGCAGCTTGGCCGTGGTAGCGGGGGGCGTGGACATTCAGTACTTC.

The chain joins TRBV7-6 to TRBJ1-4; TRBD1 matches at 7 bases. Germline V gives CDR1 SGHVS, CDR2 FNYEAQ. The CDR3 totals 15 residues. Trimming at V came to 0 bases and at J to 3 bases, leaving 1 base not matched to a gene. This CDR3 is CASSLAGTANEKLFF. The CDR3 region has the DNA TGTGCCAGCAGCTTAGCCGGGACAGCTAATGAAAAACTGTTTTTT.

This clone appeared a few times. CDR3 amino acids: CASSYLSGRGFGEQFF. The CDR3 region has the DNA TGTGCCAGCAGCTACCTTAGCGGGAGAGGTTTTGGGGAGCAGTTCTTC. The chain uses TRBV7-8 and TRBJ2-1, with 9 bases lining up with TRBD2. From germline, CDR1 is SGHVS and CDR2 FQNEAQ. Germline trimming cut 4 bases from V and 10 bases from J; bases unmatched to any gene: 14. This CDR3 comprises 16 residues.

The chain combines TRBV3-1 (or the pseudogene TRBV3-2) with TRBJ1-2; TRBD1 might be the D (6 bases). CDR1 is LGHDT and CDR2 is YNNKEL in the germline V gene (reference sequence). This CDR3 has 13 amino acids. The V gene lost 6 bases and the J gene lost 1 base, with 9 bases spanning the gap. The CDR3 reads CASSYRDNYGYTF. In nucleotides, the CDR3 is TGTGCCAGCAGTTACAGGGATAACTATGGCTACACCTTC.

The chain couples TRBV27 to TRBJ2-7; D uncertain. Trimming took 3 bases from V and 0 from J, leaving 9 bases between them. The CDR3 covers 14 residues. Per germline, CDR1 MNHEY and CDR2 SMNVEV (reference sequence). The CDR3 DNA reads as TGTGCCAGCAGTTTTGGCGGCAGCTCCTACGAGCAGTACTTC. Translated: CASSFGGSSYEQYF.

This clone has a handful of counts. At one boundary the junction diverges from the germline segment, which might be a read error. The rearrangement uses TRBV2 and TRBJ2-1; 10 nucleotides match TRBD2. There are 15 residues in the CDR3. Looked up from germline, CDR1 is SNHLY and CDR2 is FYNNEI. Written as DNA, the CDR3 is TGTGCCAGCAGAGAAGCGGGAGGGCCTCTGTATGAGCAGTTCTTC. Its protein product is CASREAGGPLYEQFF.